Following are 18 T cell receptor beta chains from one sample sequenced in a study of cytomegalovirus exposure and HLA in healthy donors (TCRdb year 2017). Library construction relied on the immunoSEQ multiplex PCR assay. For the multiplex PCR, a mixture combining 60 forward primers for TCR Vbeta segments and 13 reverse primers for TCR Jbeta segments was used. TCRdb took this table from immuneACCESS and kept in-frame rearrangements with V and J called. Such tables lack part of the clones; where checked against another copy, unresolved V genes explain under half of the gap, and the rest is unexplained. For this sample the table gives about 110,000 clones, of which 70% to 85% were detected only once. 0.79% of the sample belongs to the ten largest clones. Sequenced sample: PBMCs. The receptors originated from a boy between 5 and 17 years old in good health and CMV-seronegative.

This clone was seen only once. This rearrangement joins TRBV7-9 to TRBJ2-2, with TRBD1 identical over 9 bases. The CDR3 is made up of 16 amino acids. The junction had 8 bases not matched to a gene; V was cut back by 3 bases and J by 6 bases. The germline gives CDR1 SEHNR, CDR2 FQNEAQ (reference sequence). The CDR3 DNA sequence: TGTGCCAGCAGCTTGGGACAGGGAGTTTTGGCCGGGGAGCTGTTTTTT. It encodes CASSLGQGVLAGELFF.

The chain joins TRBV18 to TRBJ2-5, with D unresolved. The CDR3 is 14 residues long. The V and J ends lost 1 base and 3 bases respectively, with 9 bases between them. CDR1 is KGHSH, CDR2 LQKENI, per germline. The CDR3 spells CASSPRATEETQYF. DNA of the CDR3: TGTGCCAGCTCACCACGAGCCACAGAAGAGACCCAGTACTTC.

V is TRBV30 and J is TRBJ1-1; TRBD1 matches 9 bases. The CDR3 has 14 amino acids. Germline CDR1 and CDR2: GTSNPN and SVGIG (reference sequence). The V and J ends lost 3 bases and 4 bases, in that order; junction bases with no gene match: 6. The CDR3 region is CAWRGQGWGTEAFF. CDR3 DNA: TGTGCCTGGAGGGGACAGGGATGGGGCACTGAAGCTTTCTTT.

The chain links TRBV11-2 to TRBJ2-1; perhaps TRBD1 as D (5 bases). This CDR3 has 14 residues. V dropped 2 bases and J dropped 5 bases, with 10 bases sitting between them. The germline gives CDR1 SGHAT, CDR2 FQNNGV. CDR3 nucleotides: TGTGCCAGCAGCTTAAATCAGGGAAACAATGAGCAGTTCTTC. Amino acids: CASSLNQGNNEQFF.

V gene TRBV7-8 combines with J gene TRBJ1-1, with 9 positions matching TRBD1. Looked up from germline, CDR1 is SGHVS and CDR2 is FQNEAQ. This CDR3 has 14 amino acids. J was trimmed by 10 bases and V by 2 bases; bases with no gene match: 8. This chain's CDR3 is CASSLTGTGTLAFF. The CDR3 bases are TGTGCCAGCAGCTTAACCGGGACAGGGACTTTAGCTTTCTTT. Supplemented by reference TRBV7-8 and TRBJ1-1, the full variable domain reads GAGVSQSPRYKVAKRGQDVALRCDPISGHVSLFWYQQALGQGPEFLTYFQNEAQLDKSGLPSDRFFAERPEGSVSTLKIQRTQQEDSAVYLCASSLTGTGTLAFFGQGTRLTVV.

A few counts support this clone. CDR3 bases: TGTGCCAGCAGCATCTCCGGGACAGGGGTGGAAGGCTACACCTTC. Its protein is CASSISGTGVEGYTF. This chain links TRBV7-2 with TRBJ1-2, with 10 nucleotides matching TRBD1. With 5 bases clipped from V and 8 bases from J, the junction kept 11 bases outside the gene matches. Germline V CDR1 and CDR2: SGHTA, FQGNSA. The CDR3 is made up of 15 amino acids.

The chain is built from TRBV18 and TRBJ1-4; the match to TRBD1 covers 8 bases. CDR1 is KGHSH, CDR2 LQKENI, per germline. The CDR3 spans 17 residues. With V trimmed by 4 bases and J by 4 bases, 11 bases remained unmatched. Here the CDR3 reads CASSRILGQGLNEKLFF. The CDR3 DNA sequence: TGTGCCAGCTCACGGATTTTAGGACAGGGACTTAATGAAAAACTGTTTTTT.

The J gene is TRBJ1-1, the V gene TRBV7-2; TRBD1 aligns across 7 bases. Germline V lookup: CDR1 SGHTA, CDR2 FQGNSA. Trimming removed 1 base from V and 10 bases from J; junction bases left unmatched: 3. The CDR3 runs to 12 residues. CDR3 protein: CASSLVGTAAFF. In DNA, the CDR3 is TGTGCCAGCAGCTTAGTTGGGACAGCAGCTTTCTTT.

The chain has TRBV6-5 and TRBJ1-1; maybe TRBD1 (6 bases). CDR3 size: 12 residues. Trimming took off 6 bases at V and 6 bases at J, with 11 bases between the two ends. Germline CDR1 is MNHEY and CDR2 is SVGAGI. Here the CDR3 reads CASSNRVSEAFF. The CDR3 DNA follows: TGTGCCAGCAGCAACAGGGTCTCTGAAGCTTTCTTT.

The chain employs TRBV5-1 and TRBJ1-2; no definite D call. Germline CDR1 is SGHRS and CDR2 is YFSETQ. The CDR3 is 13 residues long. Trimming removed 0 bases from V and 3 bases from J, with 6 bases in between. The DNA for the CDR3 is TGCGCCAGCAGCTTGGCCCGAGACTATGGCTACACCTTC. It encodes CASSLARDYGYTF.

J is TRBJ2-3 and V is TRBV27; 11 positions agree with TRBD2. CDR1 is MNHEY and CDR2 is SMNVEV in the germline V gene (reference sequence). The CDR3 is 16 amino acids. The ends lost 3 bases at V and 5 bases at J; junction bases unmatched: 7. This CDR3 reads CASSFPTSGAGDTQYF. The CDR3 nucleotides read TGTGCCAGCAGTTTCCCGACTAGCGGGGCGGGAGATACGCAGTATTTT.

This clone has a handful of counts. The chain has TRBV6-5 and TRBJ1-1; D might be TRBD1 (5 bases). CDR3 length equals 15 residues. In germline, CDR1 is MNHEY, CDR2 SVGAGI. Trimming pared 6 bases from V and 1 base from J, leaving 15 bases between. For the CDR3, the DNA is TGTGCCAGCAGCCCCTCCCAGGGTTCGAACACTGAAGCTTTCTTT. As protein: CASSPSQGSNTEAFF.

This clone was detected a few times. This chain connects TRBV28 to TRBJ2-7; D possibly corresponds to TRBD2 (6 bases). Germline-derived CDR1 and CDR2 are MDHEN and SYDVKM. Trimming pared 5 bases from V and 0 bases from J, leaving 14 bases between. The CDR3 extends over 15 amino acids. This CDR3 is CASSPQAGYSYEQYF. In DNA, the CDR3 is TGTGCCAGCAGTCCCCAAGCGGGCTACTCCTACGAGCAGTACTTC.

The CDR3 sequence: CASTRTREETQYF. The CDR3 DNA sequence: TGTGCCAGCACCCGGACTCGTGAAGAGACCCAGTACTTC. The chain has TRBV11-3 and TRBJ2-5, with D possibly matching TRBD2 (5 bases). In germline, CDR1 is SGHNT, CDR2 YENEEA. The ends were cut back, 7 bases at V and 3 bases at J, with 12 bases in the middle. This CDR3 has 13 residues.

The CDR3 is CAWTASGNEQFF. The CDR3 DNA reads as TGTGCCTGGACGGCTAGCGGAAATGAGCAGTTCTTC. J is TRBJ2-1 and V is TRBV30, with 7 bases that match TRBD2. Germline V gene sequence: CDR1 GTSNPN, CDR2 SVGIG (reference sequence). This CDR3 is built from 12 residues. V lost 4 bases, J lost 7 bases, and 4 bases stayed unmatched.

CDR3 in DNA: TGTGCCAGCAGCCGGAGGGACAGGGGGGAGATGTATGAGCAGTTCTTC. Translation gives CASSRRDRGEMYEQFF. The rearrangement links TRBV7-6 to TRBJ2-1; 11 bases align to TRBD1. The germline gives CDR1 SGHVS, CDR2 FNYEAQ. There are 16 residues in the CDR3. J gave up 8 bases and V 5 bases, and 11 bases lay outside the gene matches.

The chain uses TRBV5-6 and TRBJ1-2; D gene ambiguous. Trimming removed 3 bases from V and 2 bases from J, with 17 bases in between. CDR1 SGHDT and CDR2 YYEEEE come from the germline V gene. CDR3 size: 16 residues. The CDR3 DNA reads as TGTGCCAGCAGCTCCACTCGGAGTCTGCTGAACTATGGCTACACCTTC. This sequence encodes CASSSTRSLLNYGYTF.

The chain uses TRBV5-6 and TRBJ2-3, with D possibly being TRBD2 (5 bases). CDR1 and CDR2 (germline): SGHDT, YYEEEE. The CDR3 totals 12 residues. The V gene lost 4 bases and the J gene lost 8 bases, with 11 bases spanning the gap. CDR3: CASSPGVGTQYF. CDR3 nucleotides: TGTGCCAGCAGCCCCGGGGTCGGTACGCAGTATTTT.